These 17 T cell receptor beta chains came from one sample sequenced in a study of vaccination effects on CD4 cells after COVID-19. This table comes from immunoSEQ multiplex PCR, and its TCRdb copy is limited to in-frame clones, with some not included. The sample gives 40,000 to 50,000 clones, around 77% of which show up once; about 3% is in the top ten. Within the ViraFEST assay, antigen-specific CD4+ T cells underwent expansion with viral peptide pools prior to sequencing. Researchers isolated CD4+ T cells once around 11 days of culture had elapsed. No vaccinee had earlier SARS-CoV-2 infection, and nucleocapsid antibodies were negative. No antigen has been identified for these receptors. Sequencing used CD4+ T cells from PBMCs cultured with HCoV-NL63 spike peptides, obtained before COVID-19 vaccination. These receptors originate from a human donor who received a COVID-19 vaccine.

This clone was observed a single time. The chain couples TRBV18 to TRBJ1-1; 8 bases agree with TRBD1. The CDR3 loop spans 14 amino acids. With V trimmed by 6 bases and J by 0 bases, 3 bases remained unmatched. Germline-derived CDR1 and CDR2 are KGHSH and LQKENI. CDR3 in amino acids: CASSRQGMNTEAFF. CDR3 DNA sequence: TGTGCCAGCTCCCGACAGGGGATGAACACTGAAGCTTTCTTT.

The rearrangement joins TRBV2 to TRBJ1-1; D gene uncertain. The CDR3 length is 14 residues. V lost 4 bases to trimming and J lost 0 bases, with 9 bases between them. CDR1 and CDR2 from the germline V gene are SNHLY and FYNNEI. The CDR3 here is CASSGARMNTEAFF. CDR3 sequence (DNA): TGTGCCAGCAGTGGTGCCCGCATGAACACTGAAGCTTTCTTT.

The table lists this clone with a count of one. V and J are TRBV9 and TRBJ2-3, with D uncertain. V was cut by 1 base and J by 1 base, with 4 bases left in between. This CDR3 is built from 13 residues. Looked up from germline, CDR1 is SGDLS and CDR2 is YYNGEE. The DNA for the CDR3 is TGTGCCAGCAGCGTAAGAGGCACAGATACGCAGTATTTT. Amino acids: CASSVRGTDTQYF.

The rearrangement joins TRBV2 to TRBJ2-5, with D hard to call. The CDR3 sequence is 15 residues long. Germline CDR1 reads SNHLY; CDR2 reads FYNNEI. V lost 4 bases and J 4 bases, leaving 16 bases between the germline ends. The CDR3 loop is CASSVKVLSRETQYF. CDR3 nucleotides: TGTGCCAGCAGTGTGAAGGTACTATCAAGAGAGACCCAGTACTTC.

This clone has a handful of counts. The genes are TRBV27 and TRBJ2-7; 12 nucleotides match TRBD1. V was pared by 5 bases and J by 7 bases, with 12 bases of the junction left unmatched. Germline V CDR1 and CDR2: MNHEY, SMNVEV (reference sequence). The CDR3 spans 16 residues. This CDR3 reads CASSERDRGPHFEQYV. CDR3 nucleotides: TGTGCCAGCAGTGAAAGGGACAGGGGGCCTCACTTTGAGCAGTACGTC.

V is TRBV7-9 and J is TRBJ2-1; the D gene is possibly TRBD1 (5 bases). The CDR3 runs to 13 residues. Trimming took off 2 bases at V and 4 bases at J, with 6 bases between the two ends. The V gene's germline CDR1 is SEHNR and CDR2 FQNEAQ (reference sequence). For the CDR3, the DNA is TGTGCCAGCAGCTTAACAGGATACAATGAGCAGTTCTTC. Translated, it gives CASSLTGYNEQFF.

The chain joins TRBV3-1 (or the pseudogene TRBV3-2) to TRBJ1-1; the D gene is possibly TRBD1 (5 bases). Germline CDR1 reads LGHDT; CDR2 reads YNNKEL (reference sequence). The CDR3 contains 16 residues. Trimming took 4 bases from V and 1 from J, leaving 16 bases between them. CDR3 residues: CASSPTGRGGNTEAFF. CDR3 in DNA: TGTGCCAGCAGCCCCACCGGAAGGGGAGGGAACACTGAAGCTTTCTTT.

This clone was seen more than once but under ten times. CDR3 DNA sequence: TGTGCCACCAGTGACACCCGAGACCGACAGGGAAAATTGGGAAACACCATATATTTT. As protein: CATSDTRDRQGKLGNTIYF. The rearrangement joins TRBV24-1 to TRBJ1-3; 7 nucleotides match TRBD1. Looked up from germline, CDR1 is KGHDR and CDR2 is SFDVKD. The CDR3 length is 19 residues. After removal of 4 bases from V and 4 bases from J, the junction contained 18 bases not matched to a gene.

V usage is TRBV3-1 (or the pseudogene TRBV3-2) and J usage is TRBJ2-7, with 9 bases aligning to TRBD1. The CDR3 length is 13 residues. Germline values: CDR1 LGHDT, CDR2 YNNKEL (reference sequence). The V segment lost 2 bases and the J segment 5 bases; nucleotides outside the gene matches: 1. Here the CDR3 DNA reads TGTGCCAGCAGCCAAAGACAGGGGGACGAGCAGTACGTC. It is translated as CASSQRQGDEQYV.

The V and J genes are TRBV2 and TRBJ2-7; D might be TRBD1 (5 bases). This CDR3 has 13 residues. CDR1 SNHLY and CDR2 FYNNEI come from the germline V gene. Trimming removed 3 bases from V and 2 bases from J, with 8 bases in between. The CDR3 here is CASSDRAPYEQYV. Written as DNA, the CDR3 is TGTGCCAGCAGTGACAGGGCACCCTACGAGCAGTACGTC.

The chain recombines TRBV7-2 with TRBJ2-1; D is perhaps TRBD1 (5 bases). CDR3 length equals 14 residues. V was pared by 4 bases and J by 3 bases, with 10 bases between. The germline gives CDR1 SGHTA, CDR2 FQGNSA. The CDR3 region is CASSSGHFYNEQFF. CDR3 DNA: TGTGCCAGCAGCTCAGGACACTTCTACAATGAGCAGTTCTTC.

CDR3 bases: TGTGCCAGCAGCCGAATAAGGTCCACCGGGGAGCTGTTTTTT. It translates to CASSRIRSTGELFF. The chain employs TRBV7-3 and TRBJ2-2; D ambiguous. The germline V and J ends were trimmed by 5 bases and 4 bases, with 11 bases remaining between them. CDR1 is SGHTA, CDR2 FQGTGA, per germline. This CDR3 comprises 14 residues.

V usage is TRBV4-2 and J usage is TRBJ1-2; perhaps TRBD1 as D (5 bases). Germline lookup yields CDR1 LGHNA and CDR2 YNFKEQ. CDR3 size: 16 residues. The germline V and J ends were trimmed by 4 bases and 4 bases, with 19 bases remaining between them. This chain's CDR3 is CASSPRGTDSAYGYTF. The CDR3 DNA sequence: TGTGCCAGCAGCCCCCGCGGGACCGACAGCGCCTATGGCTACACCTTC.

The sample holds one count of this clone. One junction end does not reproduce the germline sequence, and a read error may be involved. V gene TRBV5-1 combines with J gene TRBJ2-3; 8 positions match TRBD2. The CDR3 is 14 amino acids. CDR1 is SGHRS and CDR2 is YFSETQ in the germline V gene. CDR3 nucleotides: TGCGCCAGCAGTGCGGGGGGATACACAGATGCGCAGTATTTT. It is translated as CASSAGGYTDAQYF.

This clone occurred a few times. The chain couples TRBV5-1 to TRBJ1-2; 8 bases line up with TRBD1. In germline, CDR1 is SGHRS, CDR2 YFSETQ. Unmatched junction bases numbered 8, after V lost 4 bases and J lost 3 bases. This CDR3 has 15 residues. In nucleotides, the CDR3 is TGCGCCAGCAGCCTACAGGGGGTGTCCGACTATGGCTACACCTTC. It specifies CASSLQGVSDYGYTF. Variable domain in full (rest from reference TRBV5-1 and TRBJ1-2): KAGVTQTPRYLIKTRGQQVTLSCSPISGHRSVSWYQQTPGQGLQFLFEYFSETQRNKGNFPGRFSGRQFSNSRSEMNVSTLELGDSALYLCASSLQGVSDYGYTFGSGTRLTVV.

V usage is TRBV9 and J usage is TRBJ1-3; a possible D gene is TRBD1 (6 bases). Trimming removed 1 base at V and 3 bases at J, with 11 bases between. This CDR3 contains 15 residues. The V gene's germline CDR1 is SGDLS and CDR2 YYNGEE. CDR3 coding DNA: TGTGCCAGCAGCGTATCAGGGGCGCGTGGAAACACCATATATTTT. It translates to CASSVSGARGNTIYF.

The chain couples TRBV5-4 to TRBJ1-2; D not resolved. Germline CDR1 and CDR2: SGHNT and YYREEE (reference sequence). The CDR3 length is 13 residues. Trimming removed 0 bases at V and 5 bases at J, with 8 bases between. In nucleotides, the CDR3 is TGTGCCAGCAGCTTGGTGGAGGATTATGGCTACACCTTC. The encoded protein is CASSLVEDYGYTF.